Shown below are 17 T cell receptor beta chains from a single sample sequenced in a study of T-cell reconstitution after alpha-beta-depleted transplantation in children. Preparation of the TCRbeta library was carried out with unique molecular identifiers. TCRdb re-called the PCR reads with MiXCR, one entry per CDR3 protein. The sample includes fewer than 550,000 distinct CDR3 sequences, about 10% of them seen just once. The source was PBMCs, collected before TCRalphabeta/CD19-depleted stem cell transplant. Source of these receptors: a child aged 2 to 10 with inherited bone marrow failure, due to receive a stem cell transplant.

This clonotype came up many times. V is TRBV28 and J is TRBJ2-2; 11 nucleotides align to TRBD1. The CDR3 contains 14 residues. V trimming: 7 bases; J trimming: 5 bases; junction bases outside the gene matches: 3. Germline V gives CDR1 MDHEN, CDR2 SYDVKM. CDR3 in amino acids: CASTGTGGTGELFF. The DNA for the CDR3 is TGTGCCAGCACCGGGACAGGGGGTACCGGGGAGCTGTTTTTT.

This clonotype was seen many times. This chain joins TRBV5-1 and TRBJ1-1, with D perhaps matching TRBD1 (5 bases). Germline V CDR1 and CDR2: SGHRS, YFSETQ. CDR3 size: 16 residues. V was trimmed by 0 bases and J by 5 bases, leaving 17 bases between them. The CDR3: CASSLGRIGEGTEAFF. CDR3 bases: TGCGCCAGCAGCTTGGGGAGGATTGGTGAGGGGACTGAAGCTTTCTTT.

V and J are TRBV7-2 and TRBJ2-5, with a tentative D call TRBD2 (5 bases). The CDR3 consists of 13 residues. Trimming left V 0 bases short and J 13 bases short, with 15 bases between. Per germline, CDR1 SGHTA and CDR2 FQGNSA. CDR3 DNA: TGTGCCAGCAGCTTAGCTCGGGATAGTACTAGGTACTTC. This codes for CASSLARDSTRYF. Filled out from reference TRBV7-2 and TRBJ2-5, the complete variable domain reads GAGVSQSPSNKVTEKGKDVELRCDPISGHTALYWYRQSLGQGLEFLIYFQGNSAPDKSGLPSDRFSAERTGGSVSTLTIQRTQQEDSAVYLCASSLARDSTRYFGPGTRLLVL.

The chain is built from TRBV7-2 and TRBJ2-1; 8 bases align to TRBD2. CDR1 and CDR2 from the germline V gene are SGHTA and FQGNSA. The CDR3 contains 16 residues. Losses at the gene ends were 4 bases for V and 0 bases for J; bases not matched to a gene: 5. The CDR3 sequence: CASSSQSGSSYNEQFF. The CDR3 DNA reads TGTGCCAGCAGCTCTCAGAGCGGGAGCTCCTACAATGAGCAGTTCTTC.

This rearrangement joins TRBV19 to TRBJ2-4; weak D call: TRBD2 (6 bases). The germline V gene encodes CDR1 LNHDA and CDR2 SQIVND (reference sequence). With 5 bases removed from V and 9 bases from J, the gap between germline ends came to 17 bases. The CDR3 covers 14 residues. Here the CDR3 DNA reads TGTGCCAGTAGTTTCCCGGGGGAACAGAGCATTCAGTACTTC. Its protein is CASSFPGEQSIQYF.

This clonotype was detected many times. V usage is TRBV12-3 or TRBV12-4 and J usage is TRBJ2-2; possible D gene TRBD2, 6 bases. The CDR3 sequence is 13 residues long. V was cut by 3 bases and J by 13 bases, with 15 bases left in between. CDR3 loop: CASSFRSEGRLFF. DNA for the CDR3: TGTGCCAGCAGTTTTCGGTCGGAGGGAAGGCTGTTTTTT.

This clonotype has ten or more counts. The chain links TRBV13 to TRBJ2-5; D gene unclear. V lost 5 bases and J lost 3, with 7 bases in between. The germline V gene has CDR1 PRHDT and CDR2 FYEKMQ (reference sequence). This CDR3 is 12 amino acids long. The CDR3 sequence is CASSRAKETQYF. Here the CDR3 DNA reads TGTGCCAGCAGCCGGGCAAAAGAGACCCAGTACTTC.

This clonotype occurred many times. V usage is TRBV4-3 and J usage is TRBJ2-7; D unclear. The CDR3 has 16 residues. The germline V gene encodes CDR1 LGHNA and CDR2 YSLEER. Trimming stripped 0 bases from V and 5 bases from J, with 17 bases between. In DNA, the CDR3 is TGCGCCAGCAGCCAAGATTGGGCGGCCGGTTCCGACGAGCAGTACTTC. This encodes CASSQDWAAGSDEQYF.

This clonotype was counted a few times. The J gene is TRBJ2-1, the V gene TRBV4-3; 7 bases agree with TRBD2. Germline CDR1 and CDR2: LGHNA and YSLEER. CDR3 length: 16 residues. V lost 0 bases, J lost 6 bases, and 8 bases stayed unmatched. CDR3 region: CASSQDELAMGNEQFF. In nucleotides, the CDR3 is TGCGCCAGCAGCCAAGACGAACTAGCGATGGGCAATGAGCAGTTCTTC.

This clonotype was observed a handful of times. The chain joins TRBV27 to TRBJ2-3; 8 positions match TRBD2. CDR3 length: 15 amino acids. Germline-derived CDR1 and CDR2 are MNHEY and SMNVEV (reference sequence). After removal of 1 base from V and 3 bases from J, the junction contained 3 bases not matched to a gene. The CDR3 bases are TGTGCCAGCAGTTTATTTAGCGGGAAAACAGATACGCAGTATTTT. This codes for CASSLFSGKTDTQYF.

This clonotype was recorded at least ten times. The chain couples TRBV27 to TRBJ2-3; a weak D match, TRBD2 (6 bases). CDR3 length: 17 amino acids. Germline lookup yields CDR1 MNHEY and CDR2 SMNVEV (reference sequence). The ends were cut back, 8 bases at V and 0 bases at J, with 21 bases in the middle. The CDR3 is CASRPTPLATSTDTQYF. CDR3 nucleotide sequence: TGTGCCAGCCGTCCTACTCCTCTAGCGACAAGCACAGATACGCAGTATTTT.

V is TRBV4-3 and J is TRBJ2-2; D is uncertain. The CDR3 totals 13 residues. Trimming left V 6 bases short and J 7 bases short, with 12 bases between. CDR1 is LGHNA, CDR2 YSLEER, per germline. CDR3 sequence (DNA): TGCGCCAGCAGTCCTACGTGGGGCGGGGAGCTGTTTTTT. As protein: CASSPTWGGELFF.

The sample holds many counts of this clonotype. The chain joins TRBV12-3 or TRBV12-4 to TRBJ1-4; the match to TRBD1 covers 10 bases. The CDR3 contains 14 residues. The J segment lost 8 bases and the V segment lost 6 bases, leaving 6 bases of the junction unmatched. CDR3 coding DNA: TGTGCCAGCAGGACAGGGGGCGGAAGGGAAAAACTGTTTTTT. This gives the protein CASRTGGGREKLFF.

This clonotype was picked up many times. The chain links TRBV7-8 to TRBJ1-1, with TRBD1 identical over 8 bases. The V and J ends lost 4 bases and 6 bases, in that order; junction bases with no gene match: 7. This CDR3 is 14 amino acids long. Germline CDR1 reads SGHVS; CDR2 reads FQNEAQ. CDR3 sequence reads: CASSWDRFRAEAFF. In DNA, the CDR3 is TGTGCCAGCAGCTGGGACAGGTTTCGGGCTGAAGCTTTCTTT.

This clonotype was recorded at least ten times. The CDR3 region is CSAVGPTGLREQFF. CDR3 in DNA: TGCAGTGCAGTGGGACCGACTGGCTTGCGTGAGCAGTTCTTC. The chain employs TRBV20-1 and TRBJ2-1, with D perhaps being TRBD1 or TRBD2 (5 bases each). The germline V and J ends were trimmed by 6 bases and 9 bases, with 21 bases remaining between them. Germline-derived CDR1 and CDR2 are DFQATT and SNEGSKA (reference sequence). This CDR3 region has 14 residues.

This clonotype has ten or more counts. The V call is TRBV20-1, the J call TRBJ2-1; D unclear. Germline V gene lookup returns CDR1 DFQATT and CDR2 SNEGSKA (reference sequence). V was trimmed by 0 bases and J by 0 bases, leaving 9 bases between them. This CDR3 spans 15 amino acids. CDR3 sequence (DNA): TGCAGTGCTAGAGATCTCCAAAGCTCCTACAATGAGCAGTTCTTC. Translation: CSARDLQSSYNEQFF.

This clonotype has ten or more counts. V usage is TRBV27 and J usage is TRBJ2-1; D remains ambiguous. The CDR3 runs to 13 residues. Germline V gene sequence: CDR1 MNHEY, CDR2 SMNVEV (reference sequence). Trimming left V 2 bases short and J 4 bases short, with 6 bases between. The CDR3 spells CASSLAEYNEQFF. CDR3 DNA sequence: TGTGCCAGCAGTTTAGCGGAGTACAATGAGCAGTTCTTC.